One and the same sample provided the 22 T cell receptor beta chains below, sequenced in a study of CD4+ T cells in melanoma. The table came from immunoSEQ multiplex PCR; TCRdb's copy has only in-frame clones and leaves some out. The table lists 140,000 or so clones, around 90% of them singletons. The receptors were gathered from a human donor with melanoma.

The CDR3 here is CASSGQTYQPQHF. In nucleotides, the CDR3 is TGTGCCAGTAGTGGACAGACTTATCAGCCCCAGCATTTT. This chain uses TRBV5-5 with TRBJ1-5; the D gene is possibly TRBD1 (6 bases). From germline, CDR1 is SGHKS and CDR2 YYEKEE (reference sequence). Trimming stripped 8 bases from V and 5 bases from J, with 14 bases between. CDR3 length equals 13 residues.

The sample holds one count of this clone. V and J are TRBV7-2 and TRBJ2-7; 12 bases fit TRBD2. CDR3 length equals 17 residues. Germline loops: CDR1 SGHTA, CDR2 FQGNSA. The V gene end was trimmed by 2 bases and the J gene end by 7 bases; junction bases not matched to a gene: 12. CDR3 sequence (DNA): TGTGCCAGCAGCTTAACTAGCGGGGGGCGAGGGCCTGGTGAGCAGTACTTC. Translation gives CASSLTSGGRGPGEQYF.

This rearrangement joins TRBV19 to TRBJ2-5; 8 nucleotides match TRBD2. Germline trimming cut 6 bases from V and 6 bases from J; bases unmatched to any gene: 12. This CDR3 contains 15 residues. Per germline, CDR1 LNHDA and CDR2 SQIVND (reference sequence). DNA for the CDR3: TGTGCCAGTAGCTTGGCGGTGACTAGCGCCCAGACCCAGTACTTC. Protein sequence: CASSLAVTSAQTQYF.

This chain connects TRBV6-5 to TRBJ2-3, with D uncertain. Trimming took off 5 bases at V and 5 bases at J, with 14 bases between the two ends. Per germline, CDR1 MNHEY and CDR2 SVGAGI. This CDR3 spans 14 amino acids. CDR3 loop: CASSTRLAIDTQYF. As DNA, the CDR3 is TGTGCCAGCAGTACGCGCTTGGCAATAGATACGCAGTATTTT.

CDR3 sequence: CASNRLSNEQFF. In DNA, the CDR3 is TGTGCCAGCAATCGACTGTCCAATGAGCAGTTCTTC. The chain links TRBV6-1 to TRBJ2-1; D ambiguous. This CDR3 region has 12 residues. Germline loops: CDR1 MNHNS, CDR2 SASEGT. Trimming took off 7 bases at V and 6 bases at J, with 10 bases between the two ends.

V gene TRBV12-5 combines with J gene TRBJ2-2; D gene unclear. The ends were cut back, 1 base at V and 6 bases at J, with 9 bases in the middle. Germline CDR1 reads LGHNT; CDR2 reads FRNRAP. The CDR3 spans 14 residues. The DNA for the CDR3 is TGTGCTAGTGGTTTGGGGGAACTTCCCGGGGAGCTGTTTTTT. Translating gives CASGLGELPGELFF.

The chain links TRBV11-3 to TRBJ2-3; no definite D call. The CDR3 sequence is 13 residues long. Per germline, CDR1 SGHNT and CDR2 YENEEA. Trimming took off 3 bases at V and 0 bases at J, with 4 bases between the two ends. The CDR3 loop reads CASSFQSTDTQYF. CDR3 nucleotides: TGTGCCAGCAGCTTTCAAAGCACAGATACGCAGTATTTT.

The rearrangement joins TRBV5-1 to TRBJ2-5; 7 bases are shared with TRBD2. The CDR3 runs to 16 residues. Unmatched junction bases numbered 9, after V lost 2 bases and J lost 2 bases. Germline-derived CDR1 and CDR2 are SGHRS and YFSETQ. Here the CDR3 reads CASSFLASGEQETQYF. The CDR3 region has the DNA TGCGCCAGCAGCTTTTTGGCTAGCGGTGAGCAAGAGACCCAGTACTTC.

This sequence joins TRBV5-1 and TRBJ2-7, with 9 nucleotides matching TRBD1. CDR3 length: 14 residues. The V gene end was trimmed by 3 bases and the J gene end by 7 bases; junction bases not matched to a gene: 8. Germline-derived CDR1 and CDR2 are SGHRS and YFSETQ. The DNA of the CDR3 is TGCGCCAGCAGCTCGCCGGGACAGGGTTGGGAGCAGTACTTC. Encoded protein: CASSSPGQGWEQYF.

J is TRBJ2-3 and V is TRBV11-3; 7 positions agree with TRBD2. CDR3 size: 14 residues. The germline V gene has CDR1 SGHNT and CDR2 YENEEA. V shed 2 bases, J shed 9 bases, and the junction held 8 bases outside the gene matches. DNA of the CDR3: TGTGCCAGCAGCTTAACGGGGGGTTCGTGGACGCAGTATTTT. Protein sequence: CASSLTGGSWTQYF.

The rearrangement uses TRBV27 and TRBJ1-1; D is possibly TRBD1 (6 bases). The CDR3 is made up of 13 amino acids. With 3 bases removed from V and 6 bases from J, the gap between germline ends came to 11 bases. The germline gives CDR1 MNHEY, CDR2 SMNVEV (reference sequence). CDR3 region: CASSLRGAAEAFF. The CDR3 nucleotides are TGTGCCAGCAGTTTGCGGGGGGCTGCTGAAGCTTTCTTT.

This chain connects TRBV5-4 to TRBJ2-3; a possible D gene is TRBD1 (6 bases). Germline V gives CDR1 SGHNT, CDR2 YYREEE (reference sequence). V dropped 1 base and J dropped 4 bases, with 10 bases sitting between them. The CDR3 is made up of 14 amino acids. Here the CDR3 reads CASSLSEGADTQYF. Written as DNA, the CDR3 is TGTGCCAGCAGCTTGTCTGAGGGGGCAGATACGCAGTATTTT.

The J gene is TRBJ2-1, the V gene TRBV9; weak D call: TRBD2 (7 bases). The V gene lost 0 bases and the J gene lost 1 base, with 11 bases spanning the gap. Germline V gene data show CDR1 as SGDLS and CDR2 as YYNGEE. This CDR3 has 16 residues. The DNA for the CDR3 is TGTGCCAGCAGCGTAGCGGGGGGCCGGTCCTACAATGAGCAGTTCTTC. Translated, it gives CASSVAGGRSYNEQFF.

The CDR3 is CAWSVPGQRQPQHF. CDR3 nucleotide sequence: TGTGCCTGGAGTGTTCCGGGACAACGTCAGCCCCAGCATTTT. The V and J genes are TRBV30 and TRBJ1-5; perhaps TRBD1 as D (6 bases). The V gene lost 0 bases and the J gene lost 6 bases, with 12 bases spanning the gap. In germline, CDR1 is GTSNPN, CDR2 SVGIG (reference sequence). The CDR3 has 14 residues.

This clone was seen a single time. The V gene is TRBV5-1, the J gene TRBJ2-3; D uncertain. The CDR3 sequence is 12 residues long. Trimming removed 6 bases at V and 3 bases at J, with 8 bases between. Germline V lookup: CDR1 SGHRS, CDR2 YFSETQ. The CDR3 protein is CASTHGTDTQYF. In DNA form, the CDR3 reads TGCGCCAGCACCCACGGGACAGATACGCAGTATTTT.

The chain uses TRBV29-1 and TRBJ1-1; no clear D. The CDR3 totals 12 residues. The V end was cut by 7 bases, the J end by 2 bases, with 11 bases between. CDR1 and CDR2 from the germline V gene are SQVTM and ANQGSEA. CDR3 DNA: TGCAGCGGGGCCAGAATTAACACTGAAGCTTTCTTT. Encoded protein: CSGARINTEAFF.

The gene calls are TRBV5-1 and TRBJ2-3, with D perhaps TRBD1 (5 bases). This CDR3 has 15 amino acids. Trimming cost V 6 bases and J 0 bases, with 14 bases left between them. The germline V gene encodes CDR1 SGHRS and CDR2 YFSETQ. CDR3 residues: CASNTQGSSTDTQYF. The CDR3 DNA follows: TGCGCCAGCAATACTCAGGGTTCTAGCACAGATACGCAGTATTTT.

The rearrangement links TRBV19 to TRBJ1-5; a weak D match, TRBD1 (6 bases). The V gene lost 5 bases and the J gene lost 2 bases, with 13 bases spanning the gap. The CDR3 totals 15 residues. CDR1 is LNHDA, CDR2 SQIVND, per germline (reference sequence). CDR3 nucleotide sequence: TGTGCCAGTAGTCGACAGGTTCGAGGCAATCAGCCCCAGCATTTT. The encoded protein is CASSRQVRGNQPQHF.

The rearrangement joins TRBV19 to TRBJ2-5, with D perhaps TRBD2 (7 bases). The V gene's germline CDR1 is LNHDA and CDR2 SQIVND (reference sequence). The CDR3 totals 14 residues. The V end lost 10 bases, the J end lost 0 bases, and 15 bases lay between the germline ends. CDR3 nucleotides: TGTGCCACCAGGGGACTACCGCACCAAGAGACCCAGTACTTC. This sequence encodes CATRGLPHQETQYF.

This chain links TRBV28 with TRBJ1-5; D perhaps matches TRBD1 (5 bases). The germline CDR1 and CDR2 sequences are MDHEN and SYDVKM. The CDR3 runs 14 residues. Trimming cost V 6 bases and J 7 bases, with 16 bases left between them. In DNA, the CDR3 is TGTGCCAGCAGATTAGGACGGGGGGGACAGCCCCAGCATTTT. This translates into CASRLGRGGQPQHF.

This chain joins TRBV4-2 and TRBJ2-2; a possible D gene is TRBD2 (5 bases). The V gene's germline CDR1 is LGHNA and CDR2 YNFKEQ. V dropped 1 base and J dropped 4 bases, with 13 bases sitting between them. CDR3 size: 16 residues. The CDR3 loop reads CASSQVGSKPTGELFF. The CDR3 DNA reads TGTGCCAGCAGCCAAGTGGGGAGCAAACCCACCGGGGAGCTGTTTTTT.

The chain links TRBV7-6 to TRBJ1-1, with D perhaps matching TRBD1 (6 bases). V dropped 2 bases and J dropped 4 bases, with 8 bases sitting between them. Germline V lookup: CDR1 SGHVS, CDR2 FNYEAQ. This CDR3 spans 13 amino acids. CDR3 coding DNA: TGTGCCAGCAGCTTACAGGGGAGCACTGAAGCTTTCTTT. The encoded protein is CASSLQGSTEAFF. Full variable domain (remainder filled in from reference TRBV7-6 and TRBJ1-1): GAGVSQSPRYKVTKRGQDVALRCDPISGHVSLYWYRQALGQGPEFLTYFNYEAQQDKSGLPNDRFSAERPEGSISTLTIQRTEQRDSAMYRCASSLQGSTEAFFGQGTRLTVV.